These 27 T cell receptor beta chains came from one sample sequenced in a study of neurological immune-mediated disorders. TCRdb analysed the 5' RACE reads with MiXCR anew, one entry per CDR3 protein. The sample shows roughly 76,000 distinct CDR3 sequences, less than 15% of them seen only once. Sequenced: PBMCs. The source is a woman between 50 and 59 years old in good health.

The table lists this clonotype with many counts. The V call is TRBV20-1, the J call TRBJ1-2; the D gene is possibly TRBD1 (6 bases). Germline V gene data show CDR1 as DFQATT and CDR2 as SNEGSKA (reference sequence). The CDR3 contains 13 residues. Trimming cost V 1 base and J 2 bases, with 8 bases left between them. In nucleotides, the CDR3 is TGCAGTGCTAGAGTAGGGGGGAACTATGGCTACACCTTC. Translation gives CSARVGGNYGYTF.

V usage is TRBV6-6 and J usage is TRBJ1-1; D unclear. The CDR3 covers 13 residues. Per the germline V gene, CDR1 is MNHNY and CDR2 is SVGAGI (reference sequence). Deletions cut 10 bases from V and 6 bases from J, with 18 bases between. CDR3 nucleotides: TGTGCCATCAGATACGGGCCTTTAGCTGAAGCTTTCTTT. This codes for CAIRYGPLAEAFF.

The rearrangement links TRBV3-1 to TRBJ2-1; D not resolved. The CDR3 has 12 residues. The V end lost 1 base, the J end lost 9 bases, and 7 bases lay between the germline ends. The V gene's germline CDR1 is LGHDT and CDR2 YNNKEL (reference sequence). The CDR3 DNA reads as TGTGCCAGCAGCCAAGGAAGGGCTGAGCAGTTCTTC. Residues: CASSQGRAEQFF.

This clonotype was picked up many times. The chain employs TRBV5-1 and TRBJ2-1; D is ambiguous. CDR1 is SGHRS, CDR2 YFSETQ, per germline. The CDR3 loop spans 13 amino acids. Trimming cost V 4 bases and J 12 bases, with 17 bases left between them. The CDR3, as DNA: TGCGCCAGCAGCCCCCACTTGCCCGGCGGGCAGTTCTTC. It specifies CASSPHLPGGQFF.

This clonotype has a count of ten or more. The J gene is TRBJ2-7, the V gene TRBV12-3 or TRBV12-4; D may match TRBD1 or TRBD2 (7 bases each). Deletions cut 6 bases from V and 2 bases from J, with 14 bases between. The CDR3 totals 14 residues. CDR3 nucleotides: TGTGCCAGCAGGCAGGGGGGGGGACCCTACGAGCAGTACTTC. Encoded protein: CASRQGGGPYEQYF.

In DNA, the CDR3 is TGCGCCAGCAGCTCCGGAGGGAGTCAGGGTATTGATTCCCAGCATTTT. It is translated as CASSSGGSQGIDSQHF. This chain uses TRBV5-1 with TRBJ1-5, with a weak D call TRBD1 (5 bases). The V end lost 3 bases, the J end lost 11 bases, and 24 bases lay between the germline ends. The germline gives CDR1 SGHRS, CDR2 YFSETQ. This CDR3 is 16 amino acids long.

The CDR3 DNA sequence: TGTGCCCGAAGAGGGACCTGGGGGCTTTACACTGAAGCTTTCTTT. As protein: CARRGTWGLYTEAFF. This rearrangement joins TRBV27 to TRBJ1-1; D possibly corresponds to TRBD1 (6 bases). CDR1 MNHEY and CDR2 SMNVEV come from the germline V gene (reference sequence). V was shortened by 11 bases and J by 3 bases, with 22 bases between the two germline ends. This CDR3 is built from 15 residues.

This clonotype occurred many times. The V gene is TRBV2, the J gene TRBJ2-5, with 7 bases that match TRBD1. Germline CDR1 and CDR2: SNHLY and FYNNEI. V shed 5 bases and J 0 bases; nucleotides not matched to a gene: 3. The CDR3 extends over 14 amino acids. Here the CDR3 reads CASSFDRDQETQYF. The DNA of the CDR3 is TGTGCCAGCAGTTTCGACAGGGACCAAGAGACCCAGTACTTC. The full variable domain, its missing parts supplied by reference TRBV2 and TRBJ2-5, is EPEVTQTPSHQVTQMGQEVILRCVPISNHLYFYWYRQILGQKVEFLVSFYNNEISEKSEIFDDQFSVERPDGSNFTLKIRSTKLEDSAMYFCASSFDRDQETQYFGPGTRLLVL.

This clonotype has at least ten counts. The chain links TRBV20-1 to TRBJ2-7; either TRBD1 or TRBD2 may fit D (5 bases each). V lost 6 bases to trimming and J lost 6 bases, with 18 bases between them. Germline V gene data show CDR1 as DFQATT and CDR2 as SNEGSKA (reference sequence). The CDR3 is 13 residues long. The CDR3 DNA reads as TGCAGTGCCACAGGCGCTAGCAGTGGCGAGCAGTACTTC. It codes for CSATGASSGEQYF.

Comment on this clonotype: A much larger clone differs from this one at a single base, so this may be a read error. This chain joins TRBV5-1 and TRBJ1-1, with D unclear. The germline V gene encodes CDR1 SGHRS and CDR2 YFSETQ. The CDR3 loop spans 14 amino acids. The CDR3 nucleotides are TGCGACAGCAGCTTGGGAGAGCTGTCGGTCGAGGCTTTCTTT. Translated, it gives CDSSLGELSVEAFF.

On this clonotype: A clone one base away is much larger, so this may be a read error. This chain joins TRBV5-1 and TRBJ2-7; D gene unclear. The CDR3 totals 14 residues. V lost 6 bases, J lost 1 base, and 14 bases lay in between. CDR1 SGHRS and CDR2 YFSETQ come from the germline V gene. CDR3 coding DNA: TGCGCCAGCATCTGGTACGCAGGTTCCTACGAGCAGTACTTC. Translation: CASIWYAGSYEQYF.

The sample holds many counts of this clonotype. The V call is TRBV7-2, the J call TRBJ2-1, with 8 bases that match TRBD2. V shed 3 bases, J shed 2 bases, and the junction held 3 bases outside the gene matches. CDR1 is SGHTA and CDR2 is FQGNSA in the germline V gene. The CDR3 sequence is 15 residues long. CDR3 amino acids: CASSFAGGTYNEQFF. The DNA of the CDR3 is TGTGCCAGCAGCTTCGCGGGGGGTACCTACAATGAGCAGTTCTTC.

Worth noting for this clonotype: A much larger clone lies a single base off, so this may be a read error. The rearrangement uses TRBV28 and TRBJ1-1; TRBD1 might be the D (5 bases). The CDR3 spans 14 residues. Per germline, CDR1 MDHEN and CDR2 SYDVKM. V lost 3 bases and J lost 3, with 11 bases in between. The CDR3 region is CASSFGGDYTEAFF. CDR3 sequence (DNA): TGTGCCAGCAGTTTTGGGGGGGATTACACTGAAGCTTTCTTT.

This clonotype was found many times. The rearrangement uses TRBV11-2 and TRBJ1-1, with D unclear. V lost 4 bases and J lost 5, with 20 bases in between. Germline CDR1 SGHAT, CDR2 FQNNGV. The CDR3 has 16 amino acids. The CDR3 reads CASSSPSGFGQTEAFF. CDR3 nucleotides: TGTGCCAGCAGCTCTCCCTCAGGTTTCGGTCAGACTGAAGCTTTCTTT. The whole variable domain, filled in from reference TRBV11-2 and TRBJ1-1, reads EAGVAQSPRYKIIEKRQSVAFWCNPISGHATLYWYQQILGQGPKLLIQFQNNGVVDDSQLPKDRFSAERLKGVDSTLKIQPAKLEDSAVYLCASSSPSGFGQTEAFFGQGTRLTVV.

This clonotype has ten or more counts. This chain links TRBV29-1 with TRBJ1-1, with a possible D match to TRBD1 (5 bases). The V and J ends lost 6 bases and 2 bases respectively, with 13 bases between them. The CDR3 is made up of 13 amino acids. Per germline, CDR1 SQVTM and CDR2 ANQGSEA. The CDR3: CSVLTVSNTEAFF. CDR3 coding DNA: TGCAGCGTCTTGACAGTTTCTAACACTGAAGCTTTCTTT.

The V gene is TRBV20-1, the J gene TRBJ1-5; a possible D gene is TRBD1 (5 bases). V gave up 0 bases and J gave up 6 bases, with 12 bases separating them. The CDR3 consists of 14 residues. Germline V CDR1 and CDR2: DFQATT, SNEGSKA (reference sequence). The CDR3 region has the DNA TGCAGTGCTAGAGAGGGGGAATGGAGTCAGCCCCAGCATTTT. Translating gives CSAREGEWSQPQHF.

This clonotype was observed a few times. The V and J genes are TRBV7-2 and TRBJ1-5, with 7 bases aligning to TRBD1. Germline V CDR1 and CDR2: SGHTA, FQGNSA. The CDR3 length is 15 residues. V lost 6 bases and J lost 2; bases outside the gene matches: 7. CDR3 DNA sequence: TGTGCCAGCAGTCGCACAGGGGTCGGCAATCAGCCCCAGCATTTT. Protein: CASSRTGVGNQPQHF.

Ten or more counts support this clonotype. The J gene is TRBJ1-1, the V gene TRBV12-3 or TRBV12-4; D remains ambiguous. This CDR3 spans 14 amino acids. Trimming shortened V by 2 bases and J by 4 bases, and 11 bases separated the two germline ends. CDR3 DNA sequence: TGTGCCAGCAGTTTAAACTCCTGGGGCACTGAAGCTTTCTTT. Encoded protein: CASSLNSWGTEAFF.

This clonotype has at least ten counts. CDR3 sequence reads: CASSEGQARNEQYF. CDR3 in DNA: TGCGCCAGCAGCGAGGGACAGGCTCGCAACGAGCAGTACTTC. The chain has TRBV5-1 and TRBJ2-7; 8 nucleotides agree with TRBD1. J gave up 5 bases and V 4 bases, and 8 bases lay outside the gene matches. The CDR3 has 14 residues. Germline V gene data show CDR1 as SGHRS and CDR2 as YFSETQ.

The count of this clonotype is one. A much larger clone differs by one base, so this may be a read error. The chain links TRBV28 to TRBJ2-3; 8 bases match TRBD1. The V gene's germline CDR1 is MDHEN and CDR2 SYDVKM. The CDR3 loop spans 15 amino acids. This chain's CDR3 is CAISWTGPSTDTQYF. The CDR3 nucleotides read TGTGCCATCAGTTGGACAGGGCCTAGCACAGATACGCAGTATTTT.

Ten or more counts support this clonotype. CDR3 coding DNA: TGCAGTGCTGGCAGGGGGTCGACCCCCTACAATGAGCAGTTCTTC. Protein: CSAGRGSTPYNEQFF. The chain carries TRBV20-1 and TRBJ2-1; TRBD1 aligns across 7 bases. The CDR3 runs 15 residues. The germline CDR1 and CDR2 sequences are DFQATT and SNEGSKA (reference sequence). V trimming: 5 bases; J trimming: 2 bases; junction bases outside the gene matches: 9.

In this sample, this clonotype turned up a few times. V usage is TRBV28 and J usage is TRBJ1-1, with 7 nucleotides matching TRBD1. The CDR3 is 14 amino acids. Losses at the gene ends were 5 bases for V and 8 bases for J; bases not matched to a gene: 11. Germline values: CDR1 MDHEN, CDR2 SYDVKM. The CDR3 loop reads CASSPRVDRKEAFF. The CDR3 nucleotides read TGTGCCAGCAGTCCACGGGTGGACAGGAAAGAAGCTTTCTTT.

This clonotype was recorded many times. This sequence joins TRBV10-3 and TRBJ1-1; D unclear. The V end was cut by 1 base, the J end by 2 bases, with 8 bases between. The germline CDR1 and CDR2 sequences are ENHRY and SYGVKD. The length of the CDR3 is 14 residues. For the CDR3, the DNA is TGTGCCATCAGTGAGTACTCAGGAAACACTGAAGCTTTCTTT. It yields the protein CAISEYSGNTEAFF.

This clonotype appeared many times. The chain recombines TRBV20-1 with TRBJ2-4, with 8 bases lining up with TRBD1. The CDR3 totals 13 residues. Germline CDR1 reads DFQATT; CDR2 reads SNEGSKA (reference sequence). The CDR3 DNA follows: TGCATCCAGGGGGCCCTAGGCAAAAACATTCAGTACTTC. Its translation is CIQGALGKNIQYF.

This clonotype has a count of ten or more. The V call is TRBV18, the J call TRBJ2-7; D uncertain. Germline V gene sequence: CDR1 KGHSH, CDR2 LQKENI. V was trimmed by 4 bases and J by 3 bases, leaving 7 bases between them. The CDR3 loop spans 12 amino acids. The CDR3 DNA is TGTGCCAGCTCACGAGAGAACTACGAGCAGTACTTC. It yields the protein CASSRENYEQYF.

This clonotype was seen repeatedly, ten times or more. The chain couples TRBV28 to TRBJ2-7; D tentatively fits TRBD1 or TRBD2 (5 bases each). Germline values: CDR1 MDHEN, CDR2 SYDVKM. This CDR3 is 14 amino acids long. Trimming took off 4 bases at V and 7 bases at J, with 17 bases between the two ends. The CDR3 reads CASSYRDGGREQYF. In DNA form, the CDR3 reads TGTGCCAGCAGTTACCGGGACGGCGGTAGAGAGCAGTACTTC.

This clonotype has a count of ten or more. This rearrangement joins TRBV5-1 to TRBJ2-1; TRBD2 aligns across 11 bases. Per germline, CDR1 SGHRS and CDR2 YFSETQ. With V trimmed by 6 bases and J by 8 bases, 10 bases remained unmatched. The CDR3 is made up of 15 amino acids. CDR3 amino acids: CASTRRLAGGHEQFF. The CDR3 DNA reads as TGCGCCAGCACACGCCGGCTAGCGGGAGGCCATGAGCAGTTCTTC.